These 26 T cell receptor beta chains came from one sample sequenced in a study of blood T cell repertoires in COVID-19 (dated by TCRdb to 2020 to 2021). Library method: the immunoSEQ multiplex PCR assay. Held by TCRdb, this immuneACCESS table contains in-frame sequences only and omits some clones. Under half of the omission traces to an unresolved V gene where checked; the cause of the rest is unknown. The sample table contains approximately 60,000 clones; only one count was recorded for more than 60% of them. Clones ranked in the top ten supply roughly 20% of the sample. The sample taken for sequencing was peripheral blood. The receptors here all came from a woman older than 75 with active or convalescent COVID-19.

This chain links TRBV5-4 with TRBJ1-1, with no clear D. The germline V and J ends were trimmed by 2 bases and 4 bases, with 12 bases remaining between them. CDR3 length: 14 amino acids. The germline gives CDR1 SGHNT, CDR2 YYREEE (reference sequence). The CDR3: CASSFRAGSTEAFF. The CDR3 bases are TGTGCCAGCAGCTTTAGGGCCGGGAGCACTGAAGCTTTCTTT.

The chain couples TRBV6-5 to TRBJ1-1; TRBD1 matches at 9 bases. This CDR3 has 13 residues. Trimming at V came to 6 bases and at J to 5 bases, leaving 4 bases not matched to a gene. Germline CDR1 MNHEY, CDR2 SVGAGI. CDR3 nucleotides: TGTGCCAGCAGGATGACAGGGGGAACTGAAGCTTTCTTT. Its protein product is CASRMTGGTEAFF.

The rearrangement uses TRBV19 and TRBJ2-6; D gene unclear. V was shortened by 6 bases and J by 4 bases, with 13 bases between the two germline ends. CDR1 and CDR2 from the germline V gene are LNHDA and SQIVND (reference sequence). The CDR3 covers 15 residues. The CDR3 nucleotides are TGTGCCAGTAGAAGACGAAGCGAGGGGGCCAACGTCCTGACTTTC. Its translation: CASRRRSEGANVLTF.

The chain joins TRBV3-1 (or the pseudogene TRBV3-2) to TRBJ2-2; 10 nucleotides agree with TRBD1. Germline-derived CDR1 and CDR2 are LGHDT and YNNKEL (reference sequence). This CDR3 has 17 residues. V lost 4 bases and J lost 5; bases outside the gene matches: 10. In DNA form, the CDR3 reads TGTGCCAGCAGCCTCTCCGGGACAGGGGTTCATACCGGGGAGCTGTTTTTT. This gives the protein CASSLSGTGVHTGELFF.

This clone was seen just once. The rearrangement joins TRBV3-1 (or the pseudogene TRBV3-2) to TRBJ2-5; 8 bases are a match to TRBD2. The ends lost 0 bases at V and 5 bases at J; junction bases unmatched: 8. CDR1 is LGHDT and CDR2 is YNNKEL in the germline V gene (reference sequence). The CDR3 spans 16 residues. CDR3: CASSQDPAGVGETQYF. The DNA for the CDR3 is TGTGCCAGCAGCCAAGACCCAGCGGGGGTGGGGGAGACCCAGTACTTC.

CDR3 sequence: CASSFNRDGEKLFF. The DNA of the CDR3 is TGTGCCAGCAGCTTTAACAGGGATGGGGAAAAACTGTTTTTT. This chain uses TRBV5-4 with TRBJ1-4, with D possibly TRBD1 on 6 matching bases. Trimming removed 2 bases from V and 8 bases from J, with 13 bases in between. Germline V gene data show CDR1 as SGHNT and CDR2 as YYREEE (reference sequence). The CDR3 spans 14 residues.

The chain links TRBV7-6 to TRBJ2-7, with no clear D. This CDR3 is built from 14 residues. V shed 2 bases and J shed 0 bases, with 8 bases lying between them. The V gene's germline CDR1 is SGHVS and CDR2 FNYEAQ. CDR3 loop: CASSLTLSSYEQYF. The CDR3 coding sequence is TGTGCCAGCAGCTTAACCCTGAGCTCCTACGAGCAGTACTTC.

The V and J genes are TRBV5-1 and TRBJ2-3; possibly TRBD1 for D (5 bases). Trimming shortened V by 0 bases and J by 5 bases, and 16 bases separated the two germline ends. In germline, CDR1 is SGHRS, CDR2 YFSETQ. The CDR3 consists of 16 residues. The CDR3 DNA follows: TGCGCCAGCAGCTTGGGGCAGATAGCCAGGGTAGATACGCAGTATTTT. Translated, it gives CASSLGQIARVDTQYF.

The CDR3 protein is CASSPGLAGAYNEQFF. The CDR3 DNA is TGTGCCAGCAGCCCAGGACTAGCGGGTGCCTACAATGAGCAGTTCTTC. This chain links TRBV11-3 with TRBJ2-1; 11 bases agree with TRBD2. Germline V gene lookup returns CDR1 SGHNT and CDR2 YENEEA. Germline trimming cut 5 bases from V and 2 bases from J; bases unmatched to any gene: 5. The CDR3 contains 16 residues.

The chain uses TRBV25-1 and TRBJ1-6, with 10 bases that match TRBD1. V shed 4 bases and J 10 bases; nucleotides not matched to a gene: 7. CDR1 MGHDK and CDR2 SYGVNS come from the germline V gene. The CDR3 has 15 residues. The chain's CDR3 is CASSAIGTGVSPLHF. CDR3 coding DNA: TGTGCCAGCAGTGCCATCGGGACAGGGGTGTCACCCCTCCACTTT.

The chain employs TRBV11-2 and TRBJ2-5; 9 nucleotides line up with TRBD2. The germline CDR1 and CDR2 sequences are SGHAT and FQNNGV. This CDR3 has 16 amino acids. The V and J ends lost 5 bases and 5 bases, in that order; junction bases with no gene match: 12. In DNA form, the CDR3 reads TGTGCCAGCAGCCCAGACGGCGGGGGGGCCGGGGAGACCCAGTACTTC. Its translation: CASSPDGGGAGETQYF.

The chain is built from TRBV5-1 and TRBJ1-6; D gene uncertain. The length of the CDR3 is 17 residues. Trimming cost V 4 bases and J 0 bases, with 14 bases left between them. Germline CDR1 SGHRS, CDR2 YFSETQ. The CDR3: CASSPEGPSSYNSPLHF. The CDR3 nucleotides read TGCGCCAGCAGCCCGGAGGGCCCGAGCTCCTATAATTCACCCCTCCACTTT.

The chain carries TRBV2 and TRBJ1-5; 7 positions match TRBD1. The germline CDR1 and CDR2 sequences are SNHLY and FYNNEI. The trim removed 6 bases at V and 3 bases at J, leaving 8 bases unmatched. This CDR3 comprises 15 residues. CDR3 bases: TGTGCCAGCAGAGAGAGGACAGGCCACAATCAGCCCCAGCATTTT. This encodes CASRERTGHNQPQHF.

CDR3 loop: CASTPPGLAGGTDTQYF. In nucleotides, the CDR3 is TGTGCCAGTACCCCGCCAGGACTAGCGGGGGGCACAGATACGCAGTATTTT. The gene calls are TRBV19 and TRBJ2-3; 13 bases map to TRBD2. J lost 1 base, V lost 7 bases, and 8 bases had no gene match. Germline values: CDR1 LNHDA, CDR2 SQIVND (reference sequence). CDR3 size: 17 residues.

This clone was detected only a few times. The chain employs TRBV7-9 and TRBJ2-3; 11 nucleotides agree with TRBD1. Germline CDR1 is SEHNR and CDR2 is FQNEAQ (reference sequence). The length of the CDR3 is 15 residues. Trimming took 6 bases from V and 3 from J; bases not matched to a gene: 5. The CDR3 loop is CASRPRDRGTDTQYF. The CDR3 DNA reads TGTGCCAGCAGGCCACGGGACAGGGGGACAGATACGCAGTATTTT.

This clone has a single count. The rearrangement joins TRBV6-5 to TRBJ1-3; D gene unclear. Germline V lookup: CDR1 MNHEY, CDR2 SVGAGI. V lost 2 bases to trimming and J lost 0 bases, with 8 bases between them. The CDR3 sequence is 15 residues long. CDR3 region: CASSYASPSGNTIYF. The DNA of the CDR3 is TGTGCCAGCAGTTACGCGAGCCCCTCTGGAAACACCATATATTTT.

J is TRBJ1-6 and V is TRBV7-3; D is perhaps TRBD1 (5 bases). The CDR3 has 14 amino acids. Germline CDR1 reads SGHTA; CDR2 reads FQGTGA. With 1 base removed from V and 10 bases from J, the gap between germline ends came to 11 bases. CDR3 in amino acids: CASSLIGGTSPLHF. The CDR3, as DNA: TGTGCCAGCAGCTTAATTGGAGGGACGTCACCCCTCCACTTT.

Here the CDR3 reads CASSYSIGDYEQYF. CDR3 nucleotide sequence: TGTGCCAGCAGTTACTCCATAGGGGACTACGAGCAGTACTTC. This chain connects TRBV6-5 to TRBJ2-7, with D possibly matching TRBD1 (5 bases). Trimming cost V 0 bases and J 3 bases, with 9 bases left between them. The germline V gene encodes CDR1 MNHEY and CDR2 SVGAGI. This CDR3 has 14 residues.

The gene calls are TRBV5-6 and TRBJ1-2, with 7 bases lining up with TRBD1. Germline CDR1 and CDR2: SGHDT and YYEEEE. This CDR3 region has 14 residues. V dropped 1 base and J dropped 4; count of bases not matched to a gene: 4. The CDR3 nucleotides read TGTGCCAGCAGCTTGAGGGGGCTCATCTATGGCTACACCTTC. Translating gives CASSLRGLIYGYTF.

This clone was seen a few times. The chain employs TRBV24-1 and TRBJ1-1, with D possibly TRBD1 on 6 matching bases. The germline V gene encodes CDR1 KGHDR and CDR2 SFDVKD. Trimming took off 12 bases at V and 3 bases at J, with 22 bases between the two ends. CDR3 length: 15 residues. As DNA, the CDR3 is TGTGCCCCAGCCGGGATAAGGGAGGGGGACACTGAAGCTTTCTTT. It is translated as CAPAGIREGDTEAFF.

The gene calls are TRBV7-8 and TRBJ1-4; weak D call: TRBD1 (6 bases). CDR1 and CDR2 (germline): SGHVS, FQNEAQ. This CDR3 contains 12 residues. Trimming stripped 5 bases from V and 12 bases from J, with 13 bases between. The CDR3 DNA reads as TGTGCCAGCAGCGCACAGGGTCAGGAACTGTTTTTT. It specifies CASSAQGQELFF.

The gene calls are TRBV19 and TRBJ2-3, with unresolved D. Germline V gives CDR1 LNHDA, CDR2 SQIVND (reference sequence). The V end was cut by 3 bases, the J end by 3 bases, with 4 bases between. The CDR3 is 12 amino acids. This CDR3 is CASSIQTDTQYF. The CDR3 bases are TGTGCCAGTAGTATTCAGACAGATACGCAGTATTTT.

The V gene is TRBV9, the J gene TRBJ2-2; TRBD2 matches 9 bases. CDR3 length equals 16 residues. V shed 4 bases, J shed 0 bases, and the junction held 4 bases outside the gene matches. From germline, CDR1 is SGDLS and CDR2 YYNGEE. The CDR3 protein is CASSPRLAANTGELFF. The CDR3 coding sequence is TGTGCCAGCAGCCCAAGACTAGCGGCGAACACCGGGGAGCTGTTTTTT.

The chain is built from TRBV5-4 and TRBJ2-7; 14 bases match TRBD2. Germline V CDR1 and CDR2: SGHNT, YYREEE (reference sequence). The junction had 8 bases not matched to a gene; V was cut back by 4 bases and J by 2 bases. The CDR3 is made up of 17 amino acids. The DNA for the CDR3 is TGTGCCAGCAGCCCAGGACTAGCGGGGGGACTAACCTACGAGCAGTACTTC. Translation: CASSPGLAGGLTYEQYF.

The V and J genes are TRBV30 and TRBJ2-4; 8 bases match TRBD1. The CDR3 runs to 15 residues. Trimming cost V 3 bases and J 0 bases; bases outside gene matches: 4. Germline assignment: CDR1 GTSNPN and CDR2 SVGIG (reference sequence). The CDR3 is CAWRLTGEAKNIQYF. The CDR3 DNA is TGTGCCTGGAGGCTGACAGGGGAAGCCAAAAACATTCAGTACTTC. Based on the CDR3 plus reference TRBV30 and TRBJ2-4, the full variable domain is SQTIHQWPATLVQPVGSPLSLECTVEGTSNPNLYWYRQAAGRGLQLLFYSVGIGQISSEVPQNLSASRPQDRQFILSSKKLLLSDSGFYLCAWRLTGEAKNIQYFGAGTRLSVL.

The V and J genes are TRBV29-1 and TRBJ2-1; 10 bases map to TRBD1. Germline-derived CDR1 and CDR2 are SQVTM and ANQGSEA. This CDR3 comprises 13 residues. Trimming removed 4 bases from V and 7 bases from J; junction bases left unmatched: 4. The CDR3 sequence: CSVVPGQGNEQFF. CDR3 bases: TGCAGCGTTGTACCGGGACAGGGGAATGAGCAGTTCTTC.